This TCR beta chain stems from a study of OX40 agonist ivuxolimab in advanced cancers. As for the study in general: It was ivuxolimab, an agonistic anti-OX40 (CD134) antibody, that patients were treated with. Three patients showed partial responses: one hepatocellular carcinoma and two cutaneous melanoma cases.

This CDR3 is built from 14 residues. The V gene's germline CDR1 is KGHSH and CDR2 LQKENI. V was shortened by 6 bases and J by 5 bases, with 16 bases between the two germline ends. Assay used: immunoSEQ multiplex PCR; TCRdb lists only in-frame clones, some missing. The data hold around 94,000 clones, with 87% observed a single time. This clone was recorded a few times. This chain links TRBV18 with TRBJ1-1; no definite D call. The specimen was CD4+ or CD8+ T cells sorted from blood, collected in a trial of the OX40 agonist ivuxolimab. This sequence originates from an adult with an advanced solid tumor such as melanoma, head and neck, liver or kidney cancer. CDR3 region: CASSLREERTEAFF. For the CDR3, the DNA is TGTGCCAGCTCCCTCCGGGAGGAGCGGACTGAAGCTTTCTTT.